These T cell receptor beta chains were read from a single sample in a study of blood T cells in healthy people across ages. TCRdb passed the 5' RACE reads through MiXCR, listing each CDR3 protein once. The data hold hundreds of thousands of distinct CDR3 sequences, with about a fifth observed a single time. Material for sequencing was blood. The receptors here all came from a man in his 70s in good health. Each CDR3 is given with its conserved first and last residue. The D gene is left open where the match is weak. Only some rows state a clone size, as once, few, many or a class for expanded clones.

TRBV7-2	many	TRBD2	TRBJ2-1	CASSLLAVSYNEQFF	TGTGCCAGCAGCTTACTAGCGGTCTCCTACAATGAGCAGTTCTTC
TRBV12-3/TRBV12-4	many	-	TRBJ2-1	CASSPGVSYNEQFF	TGTGCCAGCAGTCCGGGGGTTTCCTACAATGAGCAGTTCTTC
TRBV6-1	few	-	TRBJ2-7	CASSVDSNYEQYF	TGTGCCAGCAGTGTGGACAGCAACTACGAGCAGTACTTC
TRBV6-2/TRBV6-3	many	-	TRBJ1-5	CASSYSSGNQPQHF	TGTGCCAGCAGTTACTCCTCAGGGAATCAGCCCCAGCATTTT
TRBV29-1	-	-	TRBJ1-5	CGVRDSNQPQHF	TGCGGCGTTCGCGATAGCAATCAGCCCCAGCATTTT
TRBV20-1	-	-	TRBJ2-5	CSGRLGQETQYF	TGCAGTGGTCGCCTCGGCCAAGAGACCCAGTACTTC
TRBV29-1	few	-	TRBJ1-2	CSVEDPTRAEGYTF	TGCAGCGTTGAAGACCCTACCAGGGCGGAAGGCTACACCTTC
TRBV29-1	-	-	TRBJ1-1	CSVGRGQGMNTEAFF	TGCAGCGTTGGCCGGGGGCAGGGAATGAACACTGAAGCTTTCTTT
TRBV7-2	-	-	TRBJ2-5	CASSRVFSETQYF	TGTGCCAGCAGCCGGGTCTTTTCGGAGACCCAGTACTTC
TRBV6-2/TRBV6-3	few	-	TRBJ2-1	CASSYPGTYNEQFF	TGTGCCAGCAGTTACCCGGGGACCTACAATGAGCAGTTCTTC
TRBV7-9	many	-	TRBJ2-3	CASSRQTDTQYF	TGTGCCAGCAGCCGTCAAACAGATACGCAGTATTTT
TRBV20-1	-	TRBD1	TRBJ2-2	CSAAATGFVTGELFF	TGCAGTGCGGCCGCGACAGGGTTTGTCACCGGGGAGCTGTTTTTT
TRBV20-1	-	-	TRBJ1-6	CSASPWGGSNSPLHF	TGCAGTGCTAGCCCCTGGGGGGGGTCTAATTCACCCCTCCACTTT
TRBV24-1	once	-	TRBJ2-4	CATSDKGGPLIQYF	TGTGCCACCAGTGATAAAGGCGGCCCCCTCATTCAGTACTTC
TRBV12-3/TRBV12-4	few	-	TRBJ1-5	CASSLLSGSNQPQHF	TGTGCCAGCAGTTTACTATCAGGGAGCAATCAGCCCCAGCATTTT
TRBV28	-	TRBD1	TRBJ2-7	CASWTGMSRYEQYF	TGTGCCAGCTGGACAGGGATGAGTCGATACGAGCAGTACTTC
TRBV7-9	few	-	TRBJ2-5	CASSFSGPETQYF	TGTGCCAGCAGCTTCTCCGGACCAGAGACCCAGTACTTC
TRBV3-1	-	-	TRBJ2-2	CASRGPHSGADGELFF	TGTGCCAGCAGGGGCCCTCATAGCGGCGCCGACGGGGAGCTGTTTTTT
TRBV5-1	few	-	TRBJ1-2	CASRDIAGASYGYTF	TGCGCCAGCAGGGATATTGCGGGGGCGTCGTATGGCTACACCTTC
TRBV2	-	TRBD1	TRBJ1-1	CASLQGADTEAFF	TGTGCCAGCCTTCAGGGGGCCGACACTGAAGCTTTCTTT
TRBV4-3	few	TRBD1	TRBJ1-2	CASSQVGTGWGYTF	TGCGCCAGCAGCCAAGTCGGGACAGGGTGGGGCTACACCTTC
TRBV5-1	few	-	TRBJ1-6	CASSFGEEVPLHF	TGCGCCAGCAGCTTTGGCGAGGAAGTCCCCCTCCACTTT
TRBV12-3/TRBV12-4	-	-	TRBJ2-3	CADAQAGQTRSDTQYF	TGTGCCGACGCCCAGGCGGGACAAACCCGGTCAGATACGCAGTATTTT
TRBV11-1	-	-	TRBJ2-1	CASSLAGTAKYEQFF	TGTGCCAGCAGCTTAGCGGGAACAGCCAAGTATGAGCAGTTCTTC
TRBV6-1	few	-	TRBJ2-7	CASSEPGLPSSYEQYF	TGTGCCAGCAGTGAGCCAGGACTACCGAGCTCCTACGAGCAGTACTTC
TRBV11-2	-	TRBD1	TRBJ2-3	CASSSPGQTARTQYF	TGTGCCAGCAGCAGTCCGGGACAGACCGCGCGCACGCAGTATTTT
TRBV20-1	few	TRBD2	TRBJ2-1	CSARDSGRLMDEQFF	TGCAGTGCTAGGGATAGCGGGCGATTAATGGATGAGCAGTTCTTC
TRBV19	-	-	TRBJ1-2	CASSIAAGQYGYTF	TGTGCCAGTAGTATAGCGGCTGGACAGTATGGCTACACCTTC
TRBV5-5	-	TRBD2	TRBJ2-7	CASSPLRTSGGYEQYF	TGTGCCAGCAGCCCGCTCCGGACTAGCGGGGGATACGAGCAGTACTTC
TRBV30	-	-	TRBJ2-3	CAWSPRVATDTQYF	TGTGCCTGGAGTCCGAGAGTGGCAACAGATACGCAGTATTTT
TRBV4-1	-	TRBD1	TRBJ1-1	CASSQHIPGQGVVTEAFF	TGCGCCAGCAGCCAACACATCCCCGGACAGGGGGTAGTCACTGAAGCTTTCTTT
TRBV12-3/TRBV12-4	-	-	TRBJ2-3	CASSFPGSRPGDTQYF	TGTGCCAGCAGTTTTCCGGGATCCAGGCCTGGAGATACGCAGTATTTT
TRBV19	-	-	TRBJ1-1	CASISRYSDTEAFF	TGTGCCAGTATTTCTAGGTATTCCGACACTGAAGCTTTCTTT